This entry lists 6 T cell receptor beta chains sequenced from one sample in a study of T cells in Graves' hyperthyroidism and ophthalmopathy. TCR beta CDR3 regions were amplified from RNA transcripts. Using the HTBI primer set, a first-round RT-PCR was run on the TCR CDR3. Each CDR3 protein gets one entry after TCRdb re-called the multiplex PCR reads with MiXCR. The sample has around 690,000 distinct CDR3 sequences, 20% seen once. Sequencing was performed on blood. Receptors originate from a man between 25 and 39 years old with Graves' ophthalmopathy.

The gene calls are TRBV5-1 and TRBJ2-2; 9 nucleotides align to TRBD2. The CDR3 length is 15 residues. Germline trimming cut 1 base from V and 5 bases from J; bases unmatched to any gene: 3. Germline V gives CDR1 SGHRS, CDR2 YFSETQ. The CDR3 is CASSLRSGRTGELFF. The CDR3 DNA follows: TGCGCCAGCAGCTTGAGAAGCGGGAGGACCGGGGAGCTGTTTTTT.

V is TRBV5-1 and J is TRBJ2-3, with TRBD2 as a possible D gene (6 bases). With 4 bases removed from V and 2 bases from J, the gap between germline ends came to 14 bases. This CDR3 contains 15 residues. Germline V gene lookup returns CDR1 SGHRS and CDR2 YFSETQ. This chain's CDR3 is CASSEGLPNTDTQYF. The CDR3 DNA is TGCGCCAGCAGCGAGGGACTCCCAAACACAGATACGCAGTATTTT. Complete variable domain (other parts from reference TRBV5-1 and TRBJ2-3): KAGVTQTPRYLIKTRGQQVTLSCSPISGHRSVSWYQQTPGQGLQFLFEYFSETQRNKGNFPGRFSGRQFSNSRSEMNVSTLELGDSALYLCASSEGLPNTDTQYFGPGTRLTVL.

Many counts were recorded for this clonotype. This chain joins TRBV28 and TRBJ2-7; 8 positions agree with TRBD1. This CDR3 comprises 15 residues. From germline, CDR1 is MDHEN and CDR2 SYDVKM. V shed 6 bases and J 2 bases; nucleotides not matched to a gene: 9. The CDR3 coding sequence is TGTGCCAGCAGCGGACCCGGGACAGGAGCCTACGAGCAGTACTTC. It specifies CASSGPGTGAYEQYF.

The chain recombines TRBV28 with TRBJ1-5; a weak D match, TRBD1 (6 bases). Trimming removed 5 bases from V and 6 bases from J, with 11 bases in between. Germline-derived CDR1 and CDR2 are MDHEN and SYDVKM. This CDR3 has 13 residues. The CDR3 coding sequence is TGTGCCAGCAGTATCGACAGGTCTCAGCCCCAGCATTTT. This sequence encodes CASSIDRSQPQHF.

This clonotype was picked up many times. The chain employs TRBV6-2 or TRBV6-3 and TRBJ1-1; the match to TRBD1 covers 8 bases. Looked up from germline, CDR1 is MNHEY and CDR2 is SVGEGT. The CDR3 length is 17 residues. Trimming at V came to 8 bases and at J to 5 bases, leaving 19 bases not matched to a gene. The CDR3, as DNA: TGTGCCAGCTCATTTCGGGTTTGGACAGGGAGGACGACTGAAGCTTTCTTT. This gives the protein CASSFRVWTGRTTEAFF.

The rearrangement links TRBV12-3 or TRBV12-4 to TRBJ2-7; D not certain. V was shortened by 3 bases and J by 0 bases, with 12 bases between the two germline ends. The CDR3 is made up of 15 amino acids. CDR3 nucleotides: TGTGCCAGCAGTTTGAAGGCGTCGAGCTCCTACGAGCAGTACTTC. It codes for CASSLKASSSYEQYF.